Listed below are T cell receptor beta chains from one sample, sequenced in a study of CD8+CD57+ T cells in acquired aplastic anemia. MiXCR was run by TCRdb on the reads, yielding one entry per CDR3 protein. The repertoire consists of just over 400,000 distinct CDR3 sequences, with roughly 68% occurring once and the leading ten covering under 5%. The sequenced sample was sorted CD4+, CD8+, or CD8+CD57+ T cells (not recorded which) from PBMCs. The receptors derive from a human donor in good health, serving as a control. Both conserved end residues are part of each CDR3. A D gene is named only where the DNA matches it firmly. Some rows mark clone size as missing; the rest say once, few, many or name a class of expanded clone.

TRBJ1-5 15 TRBV24-1 - - CATSEPGRGNQPQHF TGTGCCACCAGTGAACCGGGACGCGGCAATCAGCCCCAGCATTTT
TRBJ2-7 15 TRBV5-1 TRBD1 many CASSRDGTGGREQYF TGCGCCAGCAGCAGGGACGGGACAGGGGGTCGCGAGCAGTACTTC
TRBJ2-3 15 TRBV7-2 - - CASSTGLGGVAATYF TGTGCCAGCAGTACTGGACTAGGGGGGGTGGCAGCTACGTATTTT
TRBJ1-5 16 TRBV7-9 - once CASTLPGPGEQYFQHF TGTGCCAGCACCCTACCGGGTCCCGGCGAGCAGTACTTCCAGCATTTT
TRBJ1-5 14 TRBV20-1 - - CSARGGGSNQPQHF TGCAGTGCCAGAGGGGGGGGCAGCAATCAGCCCCAGCATTTT
TRBJ1-1 15 TRBV12-3/TRBV12-4 - - CASNFSRNGITEAFF TGTGCCAGCAACTTCTCGAGGAATGGGATAACTGAAGCTTTCTTT
TRBJ2-5 14 TRBV20-1 TRBD1 - CSASPDRDVETQYF TGCAGTGCTAGCCCGGACAGGGACGTAGAGACCCAGTACTTC
TRBJ1-5 15 TRBV7-8 - - CASSLESAGNSPQHF TGTGCCAGCAGCTTAGAGTCGGCAGGCAATTCACCCCAGCATTTT
TRBJ2-3 18 TRBV2 TRBD2 - CASSFPGLAGARGDTQYF TGTGCCAGCAGCTTTCCGGGACTAGCGGGGGCCCGGGGAGATACGCAGTATTTT
TRBJ2-3 18 TRBV24-1 TRBD2 few CATSDLNPLAGIPDTQYF TGTGCCACCAGTGATTTGAATCCGTTAGCGGGAATCCCAGATACGCAGTATTTT
TRBJ1-2 13 TRBV20-1 - many CSATPDKESGYTF TGCAGTGCTACCCCCGACAAAGAGTCGGGCTACACCTTC
TRBJ1-6 15 TRBV7-2 - - CASSTEQGSSPLHHF TGTGCCAGCAGCACGGAACAGGGATCTTCACCCCTCCACCACTTT
TRBJ1-1 15 TRBV5-8 - - CASRRQSLSNTEAFF TGTGCCAGCAGGAGACAGAGCTTGTCGAACACTGAAGCCTTCTTT
TRBJ2-1 13 TRBV10-3 TRBD1 - CAISPGTADEQFF TGTGCCATCAGCCCCGGGACAGCAGATGAGCAGTTCTTC
TRBJ1-1 14 TRBV7-7 - - CASNPPPGADTTSF TGTGCTAGCAACCCCCCACCGGGAGCTGACACAACGAGCTTT
TRBJ2-4 15 TRBV12-3/TRBV12-4 - - CASTEMVGGKNIQYF TGTGCCAGCACCGAGATGGTAGGGGGCAAAAACATTCAGTACTTC
TRBJ1-3 14 TRBV7-2 - - CASSFDLSGSRISF TGCGCCAGCAGCTTCGACCTCTCGGGGAGCCGTATATCCTTT
TRBJ1-2 17 TRBV20-1 - - CSARDGGARSSYYGYTF TGCAGTGCTAGAGATGGGGGGGCGCGGTCGTCCTACTATGGCTACACCTTC
TRBJ1-5 13 TRBV12-3/TRBV12-4 - - CASSWDTNQPQHF TGTGCCAGCAGTTGGGACACAAATCAGCCCCAGCATTTT
TRBJ1-1 16 TRBV6-5 - many CASSRGGFGKNTEAFF TGTGCCAGCTCGAGGGGAGGCTTTGGGAAGAACACTGAAGCTTTCTTT
TRBJ2-5 14 TRBV10-1 - once CASSESNSKETQYF TGCGCCAGCAGTGAGTCGAACAGCAAGGAGACCCAGTACTTC
TRBJ1-4 15 TRBV19 - - CAGSATDVTNEKLFF TGTGCCGGTAGTGCTACAGACGTAACTAATGAAAAACTGTTTTTT
TRBJ2-7 15 TRBV10-1 TRBD1 few CASNTQGPNTGEQYF TGCGCCAGCAATACACAGGGGCCGAACACCGGGGAGCAGTACTTC
TRBJ2-5 15 TRBV12-3/TRBV12-4 TRBD2 once CASSDPGLAGETQYF TGTGCCAGCAGTGACCCGGGACTAGCTGGCGAGACCCAGTACTTC
TRBJ2-3 15 TRBV9 - - CASSTTGGVGNQQYF TGTGCCAGCAGTACTACAGGGGGGGTGGGCAATCAGCAGTATTTT
TRBJ2-3 15 TRBV6-1 TRBD1 - CASSQDRGGYNEQYF TGTGCCAGCAGTCAGGACAGGGGCGGCTACAATGAGCAGTATTTT
TRBJ1-4 13 TRBV7-2 - - CASSFGPEVTLFF TGCGCCAGCAGCTTTGGACCCGAGGTAACACTGTTTTTT
TRBJ1-1 17 TRBV5-6 - many CASSLYEGDHLNTEAFF TGTGCCAGCAGCTTGTACGAAGGGGATCACCTAAACACTGAAGCTTTCTTT
TRBJ2-3 17 TRBV19 TRBD2 - CASSYLGLAGITDTQYF TGTGCCAGTAGTTACCTTGGACTAGCGGGGATAACAGATACGCAGTATTTT
TRBJ1-1 14 TRBV5-6 - few CASSLEQAGTEAFF TGTGCCAGCAGCTTGGAACAGGCGGGCACTGAAGCTTTCTTT
TRBJ1-6 16 TRBV10-3 TRBD1 few CAISDGQGSGGSPLHF TGTGCCATCAGTGATGGACAGGGATCGGGTGGTTCACCCCTCCACTTT
TRBJ2-3 15 TRBV20-1 - - CSATDGSSEEDTQYF TGCAGTGCAACGGACGGAAGCTCTGAGGAAGATACGCAGTATTTT
TRBJ1-3 15 TRBV10-1 - many CASSEDSSSGNTIYF TGCGCCAGCAGTGAAGACAGCTCCTCTGGAAACACCATATATTTT
TRBJ2-3 11 TRBV7-9 - once CASGTTDTQYF TGTGCCAGCGGTACGACAGATACGCAGTATTTT
TRBJ2-7 11 TRBV5-1 - - CASRQGYEQCF TGCGCCAGCAGACAGGGTTACGAGCAGTGCTTC
TRBJ1-5 14 TRBV4-2 TRBD1 many CASSRGQGVQPQHF TGTGCCAGCAGCCGGGGACAGGGGGTTCAGCCCCAGCATTTT
TRBJ2-7 15 TRBV11-3 - - CASSLVRGRSYEQYF TGTGCCAGCAGCTTAGTACGGGGGCGGTCGTACGAGCAGTACTTC
TRBJ2-3 15 TRBV2 - - CASSHSGTEGDMQYF TGTGCCAGCAGCCATAGTGGTACAGAGGGCGATATGCAGTATTTT
TRBJ2-1 13 TRBV7-6 - once CASSTDNKGEQFF TGTGCCAGCAGCACGGACAACAAGGGTGAGCAGTTCTTC
TRBJ1-1 14 TRBV7-9 - - CASSPSSKLTEAFF TGTGCCAGCAGCCCCTCATCGAAGCTTACTGAAGCTTTCTTT
TRBJ2-5 11 TRBV20-1 - - CSARAGANPYF TGCAGTGCTAGAGCAGGGGCGAATCCGTACTTC
TRBJ2-7 14 TRBV7-8 - - CASSWGTQHFGPYF TGTGCCAGCAGCTGGGGGACCCAGCACTTCGGGCCGTACTTC
TRBJ1-1 16 TRBV11-2 - - CASSQKDTRRNTEAFF TGTGCCAGCAGCCAAAAGGACACTAGGCGAAACACTGAAGCTTTCTTT
TRBJ1-3 15 TRBV9 TRBD1 many CASSMTGGAGNTIYF TGTGCCAGCAGCATGACAGGGGGCGCCGGAAACACCATATATTTT
TRBJ2-7 15 TRBV15 - many CATSREGRQANEQYF TGTGCCACCAGCAGAGAGGGCAGACAAGCAAACGAGCAGTACTTC
TRBJ1-2 12 TRBV20-1 - once CSARVGAYGYTF TGCAGTGCTAGAGTAGGGGCCTATGGCTACACCTTC
TRBJ1-1 11 TRBV2 - many CASSLQGKAFF TGTGCCAGCAGTCTACAGGGTAAAGCTTTCTTT
TRBJ2-3 16 TRBV7-8 - - CASSVGSGDKQDTQYF TGTGCCAGCAGCGTAGGATCGGGGGACAAGCAGGATACGCAGTATTTT
TRBJ1-6 13 TRBV5-6 TRBD1 - CAGSLGTGSPLHF TGTGCCGGCAGCTTGGGGACAGGTTCACCCCTCCACTTT
TRBJ2-7 14 TRBV7-9 - - CASSYREGNYEQYF TGTGCCAGCAGCTACAGAGAGGGGAACTACGAGCAGTACTTC